This T cell receptor beta chain was observed in a study of molecular identifiers for immune sequencing clone quantification. Study-wide context: RNA from around 20,000 or 100,000 naive CD8 cells was split five ways in replicates, with four sequenced.

Sorted naive CD8 T cells were those defined as CD8+CD4-CCR7+CD45RA+. Germline CDR1 reads SGHVS; CDR2 reads FNYEAQ. This CDR3 region has 18 residues. With listed TCR primers and previously described methods, bulk TCR libraries were prepared. TCRdb passed the PCR reads through MiXCR, listing each CDR3 protein once. The table has roughly 100,000 distinct CDR3 sequences, less than 35% seen once. Regarding the study as a whole: Over 99% of CMV-specific effector molecules, but under 1% of naive ones, were in clones above 20 copies.

Of note for this clonotype: Its target is not known. Compared with germline, one end of the junction differs, possibly owing to a read error.

This TCR derives from a human donor in good health. Some libraries in this study had Jurkat cell RNA spiked in. Material: naive CD8+ T cells from blood, with Jurkat cell RNA spiked in. Subset meaning: FACS-sorted CD8+CD4-CCR7+CD45RA+ naive T cells. This chain joins TRBV7-6 and TRBJ2-1; perhaps TRBD2 as D (5 bases). The CDR3 loop reads CARSLEASGTFSYNEQFF. The CDR3 DNA follows: TGTGCCCGCAGCTTAGAGGCAAGCGGAACGTTCTCCTACAATGAGCAGTTCTTC.